The clone carrying this TCR beta chain was seen repeatedly, ten times or more. Antigen: not known. This specimen belongs to a study of regulatory T cells in long-lasting Graves disease. The CDR3 runs 15 residues. CDR1 and CDR2 (germline): MNHEY, SMNVEV (reference sequence). V shed 4 bases and J 7 bases; nucleotides not matched to a gene: 8. Investigators prepared the TCR beta libraries by applying iRepertoire HTBI primers and Arm-PCR of CDR3 regions. Per the original data handling: Identification of gene segments yielded 60 to 80 TRBV and about 14 TRBJ across samples. TCRdb used MiXCR to reprocess the multiplex PCR reads, holding one entry per CDR3 protein. TCRdb, rather than the study authors, made the V and J calls. The sample lists 300,000 to 450,000 distinct CDR3 sequences; around a sixth were seen once. Broader study findings: Persistent Graves' cases showed lower TCR diversity than newly diagnosed cases.

Time point noted: newly diagnosed GD, antithyroid drugs for less than 3 months. RNA from PBMCs was the source of the TCR library. An endocrinology unit in Xi'an, China, supplied the patients. A roughly 8.1-milliliter sample of peripheral blood was drawn into EDTA tubes. This material consisted of peripheral blood mononuclear cells (PBMCs), taken at new diagnosis, from a patient treated with antithyroid drugs. The clonotype was recovered from a female donor with Graves disease. J is TRBJ2-1 and V is TRBV27; 9 bases agree with TRBD2. The CDR3 region is CASSSLPSGVNEQFF. The CDR3 DNA reads TGTGCCAGCAGTTCCCTCCCTAGCGGGGTAAATGAGCAGTTCTTC.